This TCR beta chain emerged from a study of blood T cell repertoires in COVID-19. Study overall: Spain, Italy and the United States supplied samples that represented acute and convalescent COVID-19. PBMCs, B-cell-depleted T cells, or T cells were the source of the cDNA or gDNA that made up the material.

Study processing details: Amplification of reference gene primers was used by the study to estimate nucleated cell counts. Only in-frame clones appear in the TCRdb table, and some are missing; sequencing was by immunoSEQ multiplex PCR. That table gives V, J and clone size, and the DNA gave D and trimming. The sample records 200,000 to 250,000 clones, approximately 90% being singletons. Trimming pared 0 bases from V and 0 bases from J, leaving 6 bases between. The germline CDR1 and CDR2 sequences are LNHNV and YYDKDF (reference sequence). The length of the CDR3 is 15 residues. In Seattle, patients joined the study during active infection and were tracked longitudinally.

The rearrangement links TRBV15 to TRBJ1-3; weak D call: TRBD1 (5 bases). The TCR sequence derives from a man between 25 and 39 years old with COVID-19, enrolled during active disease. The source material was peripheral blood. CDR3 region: CATSRDDSSGNTIYF. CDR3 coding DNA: TGTGCCACCAGCAGAGATGACAGCTCTGGAAACACCATATATTTT.